This passage covers 29 T cell receptor beta chains from one sample sequenced in a study of CD8+ T cells in alopecia areata. Extraction and reverse transcription of RNA yielded cDNA as the sequencing template. This table comes from immunoSEQ multiplex PCR, and its TCRdb copy is limited to in-frame clones, with some not included. This sample yields under 350,000 clones, of which 58% are seen a single time; approximately 1.7% belongs to the top ten. As to treatment: oral pan-JAK inhibitor, 5-10 mg twice daily. The sample consisted of CD4+ T cells sorted from blood, taken at week 24, from a patient treated with tofacitinib. Every receptor here comes from a human donor with alopecia areata.

The chain joins TRBV14 to TRBJ2-1; D is ambiguous. Trimming left V 1 base short and J 5 bases short, with 9 bases between. Germline-derived CDR1 and CDR2 are SGHDN and FVKESK. There are 14 residues in the CDR3. CDR3 sequence: CASSQAVGDNEQFF. The CDR3 DNA reads TGTGCCAGCAGCCAAGCTGTGGGCGACAATGAGCAGTTCTTC.

The J gene is TRBJ1-2, the V gene TRBV2; maybe TRBD1 (5 bases). The CDR3 is 15 amino acids. CDR1 SNHLY and CDR2 FYNNEI come from the germline V gene. Between the trimmed V and J ends, which lost 4 bases and 4 bases, there was a span of 16 bases. The CDR3 DNA is TGTGCCAGCAGTGGGGGGTACCTGGAGTTCTATGGCTACACCTTC. It encodes CASSGGYLEFYGYTF.

V gene TRBV5-6 combines with J gene TRBJ1-5; D ambiguous. CDR3 size: 12 residues. Trimming pared 1 base from V and 1 base from J, leaving 0 bases between. The V gene's germline CDR1 is SGHDT and CDR2 YYEEEE. DNA for the CDR3: TGTGCCAGCAGCTTGAGCAATCAGCCCCAGCATTTT. Protein product: CASSLSNQPQHF.

A note on this clone: One junction end disagrees with the germline gene, perhaps due to a read error. This chain joins TRBV2 and TRBJ1-2; maybe TRBD1 (6 bases). The CDR3 totals 13 residues. Looked up from germline, CDR1 is SNHLY and CDR2 is FYNNEI. The CDR3 here is CASSEEGGGGYTF. The CDR3 DNA sequence: TGTGCCAGCAGCGAAGAGGGGGGTGGCGGCTACACCTTC.

The gene calls are TRBV5-6 and TRBJ1-2; D is undetermined. The CDR3 has 15 amino acids. V lost 4 bases, J lost 4 bases, and 17 bases lay in between. Germline-derived CDR1 and CDR2 are SGHDT and YYEEEE. CDR3 protein: CASSPTPEDPYGYTF. CDR3 DNA: TGTGCCAGCAGCCCAACCCCGGAGGACCCCTATGGCTACACCTTC.

On this clone itself: A junction end diverges from the germline sequence, so it may reflect a read error. The J gene is TRBJ2-1, the V gene TRBV4-2, with 12 bases lining up with TRBD2. From germline, CDR1 is LGHNA and CDR2 YNFKEQ. This CDR3 has 17 residues. CDR3 in DNA: TGTGCCAGCAGCCAAGCCCGGGTTGGACTAGCGGGGCGACACCGGGTCTTC. It encodes CASSQARVGLAGRHRVF.

The rearrangement uses TRBV2 and TRBJ2-3; 9 bases are shared with TRBD2. Per the germline V gene, CDR1 is SNHLY and CDR2 is FYNNEI. The CDR3 spans 14 residues. Unmatched junction bases numbered 4, after V lost 8 bases and J lost 1 base. The DNA of the CDR3 is TGTGCCAGCGGGCGGACTAGCGGCACAGATACGCAGTATTTT. This encodes CASGRTSGTDTQYF.

The CDR3 DNA reads TGTGCCAGCAGCCAACCGGGACAGGGGGGTTCACCCCTCCACTTT. Its protein product is CASSQPGQGGSPLHF. This sequence joins TRBV4-2 and TRBJ1-6; TRBD1 matches 11 bases. V dropped 2 bases and J dropped 9; count of bases not matched to a gene: 3. Germline V CDR1 and CDR2: LGHNA, YNFKEQ. This CDR3 region has 15 residues.

This clone was detected only a few times. The genes are TRBV28 and TRBJ2-7; unclear D gene. This CDR3 is 12 amino acids long. The germline V gene has CDR1 MDHEN and CDR2 SYDVKM. V shed 3 bases and J shed 4 bases, with 7 bases lying between them. CDR3 sequence: CASSFGQYEQYF. The CDR3 DNA follows: TGTGCCAGCAGTTTCGGGCAGTACGAGCAGTACTTC.

J is TRBJ1-1 and V is TRBV7-2, with a possible D match to TRBD1 (5 bases). Germline CDR1 SGHTA, CDR2 FQGNSA. This CDR3 has 16 amino acids. V was shortened by 1 base and J by 6 bases, with 18 bases between the two germline ends. The CDR3 sequence is CASSLEGTRPSAEAFF. The CDR3 coding sequence is TGTGCCAGCAGCTTAGAAGGGACCCGACCGAGTGCTGAAGCTTTCTTT.

The chain combines TRBV7-9 with TRBJ1-2, with 8 nucleotides matching TRBD1. Germline V gene sequence: CDR1 SEHNR, CDR2 FQNEAQ (reference sequence). The CDR3 totals 16 residues. The J segment lost 9 bases and the V segment lost 6 bases, leaving 18 bases of the junction unmatched. CDR3 in amino acids: CASSPKDTGGWRSYTF. The CDR3 DNA reads TGTGCCAGCAGTCCCAAGGATACAGGGGGTTGGAGGAGCTACACCTTC. The full variable domain, with the rest looked up from reference TRBV7-9 and TRBJ1-2, is DTGVSQNPRHKITKRGQNVTFRCDPISEHNRLYWYRQTLGQGPEFLTYFQNEAQLEKSRLLSDRFSAERPKGSFSTLEIQRTEQGDSAMYLCASSPKDTGGWRSYTFGSGTRLTVV.

This chain connects TRBV28 to TRBJ2-5, with 8 bases lining up with TRBD2. The trim removed 1 base at V and 2 bases at J, leaving 15 bases unmatched. CDR3 length: 19 residues. The germline gives CDR1 MDHEN, CDR2 SYDVKM. CDR3 DNA sequence: TGTGCCAGCAGTTTATCCCCGGGACTAGGTACGCTTGGACAAGAGACCCAGTACTTC. Translated: CASSLSPGLGTLGQETQYF.

V gene TRBV30 combines with J gene TRBJ1-1, with TRBD1 identical over 9 bases. CDR1 and CDR2 from the germline V gene are GTSNPN and SVGIG (reference sequence). Trimming cost V 5 bases and J 1 base; bases outside gene matches: 8. The CDR3 length is 15 residues. Here the CDR3 DNA reads TGTGCCTGGGAAGGGCTGGACAGGGGGAACACTGAAGCTTTCTTT. Protein: CAWEGLDRGNTEAFF.

This clone appeared a few times. The chain uses TRBV7-9 and TRBJ1-1; D is uncertain. Trimming shortened V by 2 bases and J by 3 bases, and 7 bases separated the two germline ends. The CDR3 spans 13 residues. CDR1 and CDR2 (germline): SEHNR, FQNEAQ (reference sequence). CDR3 bases: TGTGCCAGCAGCTTAAGGCTCGACACTGAAGCTTTCTTT. It yields the protein CASSLRLDTEAFF.

The rearrangement joins TRBV10-3 to TRBJ2-7; tentatively, D is TRBD2 (7 bases). Germline lookup yields CDR1 ENHRY and CDR2 SYGVKD. V lost 0 bases and J 7 bases, leaving 16 bases between the germline ends. This CDR3 is 15 amino acids long. This CDR3 reads CAISESEQGAGEQYF. For the CDR3, the DNA is TGTGCCATCAGTGAGTCTGAACAGGGAGCGGGGGAGCAGTACTTC.

The chain joins TRBV28 to TRBJ2-7; perhaps TRBD1 as D (5 bases). Trimming shortened V by 5 bases and J by 3 bases, and 23 bases separated the two germline ends. Germline values: CDR1 MDHEN, CDR2 SYDVKM. The CDR3 loop spans 17 amino acids. Written as DNA, the CDR3 is TGTGCCAGCAGTGTGGGTACTCGGACAAGTGCGAACTACGAGCAGTACTTC. Amino acids: CASSVGTRTSANYEQYF. Based on the CDR3 plus reference TRBV28 and TRBJ2-7, the full variable domain is DVKVTQSSRYLVKRTGEKVFLECVQDMDHENMFWYRQDPGLGLRLIYFSYDVKMKEKGDIPEGYSVSREKKERFSLILESASTNQTSMYLCASSVGTRTSANYEQYFGPGTRLTVT.

The genes are TRBV18 and TRBJ2-5; 8 bases line up with TRBD1. CDR1 and CDR2 from the germline V gene are KGHSH and LQKENI. The J segment lost 3 bases and the V segment lost 3 bases, leaving 3 bases of the junction unmatched. The CDR3 consists of 14 residues. The CDR3 sequence is CASSPAGGEETQYF. CDR3 sequence (DNA): TGTGCCAGCTCACCCGCAGGGGGCGAAGAGACCCAGTACTTC.

The V call is TRBV29-1, the J call TRBJ2-5, with no clear D. Germline lookup yields CDR1 SQVTM and CDR2 ANQGSEA. With 7 bases removed from V and 0 bases from J, the gap between germline ends came to 12 bases. The CDR3 covers 13 residues. For the CDR3, the DNA is TGCAGCGCCCCGGTGGGATACCAAGAGACCCAGTACTTC. As protein: CSAPVGYQETQYF.

The gene calls are TRBV7-9 and TRBJ2-6; 8 bases are shared with TRBD1. CDR1 and CDR2 from the germline V gene are SEHNR and FQNEAQ (reference sequence). Trimming took 5 bases from V and 4 from J; bases not matched to a gene: 4. The CDR3 extends over 15 amino acids. The CDR3 loop is CASSRQGTGANVLTF. In nucleotides, the CDR3 is TGTGCCAGCAGCCGACAGGGGACGGGGGCCAACGTCCTGACTTTC.

J is TRBJ2-5 and V is TRBV5-6; unclear D gene. Germline values: CDR1 SGHDT, CDR2 YYEEEE. V shed 6 bases and J shed 5 bases, with 14 bases lying between them. This CDR3 is 13 amino acids long. The CDR3 spells CASIQRSAETQYF. The CDR3 DNA reads TGTGCCAGCATCCAACGGAGTGCGGAGACCCAGTACTTC.

The chain has TRBV30 and TRBJ2-1; D gene uncertain. Trimming left V 3 bases short and J 0 bases short, with 12 bases between. Germline V lookup: CDR1 GTSNPN, CDR2 SVGIG (reference sequence). The CDR3 spans 15 residues. The CDR3 nucleotides are TGTGCCTGGAGAAGGGTAAGGAGCTCCTACAATGAGCAGTTCTTC. It encodes CAWRRVRSSYNEQFF.

The chain employs TRBV6-1 and TRBJ2-5; TRBD2 matches 8 bases. V trimming: 2 bases; J trimming: 1 base; junction bases outside the gene matches: 9. This CDR3 contains 17 residues. Germline V lookup: CDR1 MNHNS, CDR2 SASEGT. This CDR3 reads CASSELVSGAIQETQYF. CDR3 DNA: TGTGCCAGCAGTGAACTGGTTAGCGGGGCAATCCAAGAGACCCAGTACTTC.

This chain uses TRBV30 with TRBJ2-1; 9 nucleotides match TRBD1. V trimming: 0 bases; J trimming: 5 bases; junction bases outside the gene matches: 2. The CDR3 has 14 residues. Germline CDR1 GTSNPN, CDR2 SVGIG (reference sequence). The CDR3 DNA reads TGTGCCTGGAGTGTGGGACAGGGAGACAATGAGCAGTTCTTC. It codes for CAWSVGQGDNEQFF.

This chain links TRBV9 with TRBJ2-3, with 11 bases matching TRBD2. Germline V gene lookup returns CDR1 SGDLS and CDR2 YYNGEE. The CDR3 runs to 18 residues. The ends lost 2 bases at V and 0 bases at J; junction bases unmatched: 8. The CDR3 protein is CASSVAGRLAGSTDTQYF. In DNA form, the CDR3 reads TGTGCCAGCAGCGTCGCCGGACGACTAGCGGGGAGCACAGATACGCAGTATTTT.

The chain links TRBV30 to TRBJ2-7, with TRBD1 matching over 7 bases. With 3 bases clipped from V and 3 bases from J, the junction kept 14 bases outside the gene matches. Germline V gene lookup returns CDR1 GTSNPN and CDR2 SVGIG (reference sequence). This CDR3 contains 16 residues. The CDR3: CAWRPRNRGGGYEQYF. The DNA for the CDR3 is TGTGCCTGGAGGCCACGTAACAGGGGCGGAGGCTACGAGCAGTACTTC.

The chain couples TRBV4-1 to TRBJ2-2; D unclear. CDR3 length: 15 amino acids. Germline loops: CDR1 MGHRA, CDR2 YSYEKL. With 1 base removed from V and 5 bases from J, the gap between germline ends came to 11 bases. The CDR3 region has the DNA TGCGCCAGCAGCCAAGCGCTGGCCGTAACCGGGGAGCTGTTTTTT. It translates to CASSQALAVTGELFF.

This sequence joins TRBV7-2 and TRBJ2-7, with 10 bases identical to TRBD1. This CDR3 is built from 17 residues. Germline CDR1 is SGHTA and CDR2 is FQGNSA. With 6 bases clipped from V and 2 bases from J, the junction kept 13 bases outside the gene matches. This chain's CDR3 is CASRSQTGGSRAYEQYF. The CDR3 DNA reads as TGTGCCAGCAGGTCCCAGACAGGGGGCAGTCGGGCCTACGAGCAGTACTTC.

In regard to this clone: An end of the junction differs from the germline gene, which may be a read error. The chain links TRBV7-2 to TRBJ1-1; 9 bases are shared with TRBD1. The CDR3 runs 17 residues. CDR1 is SGHTA and CDR2 is FQGNSA in the germline V gene. The CDR3 protein is CASSSPFRDRENAEAFF. The CDR3 DNA reads TGTGCCAGCAGCTCTCCCTTCCGGGACAGGGAGAACGCTGAAGCTTTCTTT. The entire variable domain, with the rest obtained from reference TRBV7-2 and TRBJ1-1, is as follows: GAGVSQSPSNKVTEKGKDVELRCDPISGHTALYWYRQSLGQGLEFLIYFQGNSAPDKSGLPSDRFSAERTGGSVSTLTIQRTQQEDSAVYLCASSSPFRDRENAEAFFGQGTRLTVV.

This clone has more than one count but fewer than ten. This sequence joins TRBV5-1 and TRBJ2-1, with a possible D match to TRBD2 (5 bases). This CDR3 spans 11 amino acids. CDR1 and CDR2 from the germline V gene are SGHRS and YFSETQ. The germline V and J ends were trimmed by 7 bases and 9 bases, with 11 bases remaining between them. DNA for the CDR3: TGCGCCAGCGCAGCGGTCAGTGAGCAGTTCTTC. As protein: CASAAVSEQFF.